This record looks at one T cell receptor beta chain sequence and its context. Its antigen is undetermined. Every TCR library drew on 3500 ng of total RNA. Each UMI harboured a 6-nucleotide sample barcode and was appended via template switching. TCRdb re-called the 5' RACE reads and catalogs CDR3 proteins one per entry, DNA excluded. This sample's clone table lists 160,000 or so distinct CDR3 sequences. These data originate in a study of monozygotic twins with inflammatory bowel disease. Regarding the study as a whole: Limited power may explain why concordant and discordant twins showed no difference in repertoire similarity. Support for a single strong signal or clonotype associated with IBD was absent.

CDR3 size: 13 residues. Germline-derived CDR1 and CDR2 are ENHRY and SYGVKD. The V call is TRBV10-3, the J call TRBJ2-5. The sequenced material came from blood. The receptor was derived from a human donor with ulcerative colitis or Crohn's disease, or a healthy co-twin of an affected twin (not recorded which). The CDR3 loop is CAISVTPQETQYF.